This T cell receptor (beta chain) is from a study of T cells after yellow fever vaccination. Germline loops: CDR1 SGHNT, CDR2 YYREEE (reference sequence). The CDR3 has 15 amino acids. Trimming stripped 4 bases from V and 1 base from J, with 14 bases between. About this clonotype itself: What it recognizes is unknown.

TCRdb redid the calling of the 5' RACE reads with MiXCR, one entry per CDR3 protein. The sample contains a few hundred thousand distinct CDR3 sequences, 3.5% to 4.5% of which appear only once. Study conclusions and caveats: The secondary response peaked faster, at day 5 versus 15, but was weaker.

The chain uses TRBV5-4 and TRBJ1-2; TRBD1 might be the D (5 bases). This sequence was found in a young man who received the YFV17D yellow fever vaccine. The sequencing here drew on PBMCs, taken 15 days after the yellow fever booster vaccination. In DNA form, the CDR3 reads TGTGCCAGCAGCGTACAGGTGGATCGTAACTATGGCTACACCTTC. It yields the protein CASSVQVDRNYGYTF.